The TCR beta chain described here comes from a study of beta chain features in type 1 diabetes. This CDR3 spans 12 amino acids. Germline lookup yields CDR1 SEHNR and CDR2 FQNEAQ (reference sequence). With 5 bases removed from V and 10 bases from J, the gap between germline ends came to 12 bases. All of the isolated RNA was reverse transcribed, so expressed TCRB transcripts were sequenced. Some clones are missing from TCRdb's copy, which holds only in-frame ones; the method was immunoSEQ multiplex PCR. The table records about 900,000 clones, roughly 15% of them present only once. The receptor comes from a young woman in good health. The chain couples TRBV7-9 to TRBJ2-1; D unresolved. Sequences were obtained from naive CD4+ T cells from blood. CDR3 DNA sequence: TGTGCCAGCAGCCTTCAAAGTCAGGAGCAGTTCTTC. As protein: CASSLQSQEQFF.